The table lists the clone carrying this TCR beta chain with many counts. Its antigen is as yet unknown. TCRdb independently ran MiXCR on the 5' RACE reads; one entry per CDR3 protein. Of around 130,000 distinct CDR3 sequences listed, around 7% were seen once; the top ten hold 12%. The sample comes from a study of CD8 T cells in ankylosing spondylitis. V lost 4 bases and J lost 4, with 12 bases in between. The CDR3 runs to 14 residues. From germline, CDR1 is SGHRS and CDR2 YFSETQ. General study points: Both synovial fluid and blood in reactive arthritis had previously been reported to carry some motif variants. Clones linked to disease, bearing a CD8+ phenotype, were relatively rare in peripheral blood. Within matched ankylosing spondylitis synovial fluid, disease-linked clones were reportedly significantly enriched.

The origin of this receptor is a male donor with ankylosing spondylitis or in good health (not recorded which). This chain uses TRBV5-1 with TRBJ1-5; weak D call: TRBD1 (6 bases). Material for sequencing was blood, either unsorted or a sorted T cell fraction (not recorded which). This CDR3 reads CASSLGATNQPQHF. CDR3 nucleotides: TGCGCCAGCAGCCTGGGGGCGACTAATCAGCCCCAGCATTTT.